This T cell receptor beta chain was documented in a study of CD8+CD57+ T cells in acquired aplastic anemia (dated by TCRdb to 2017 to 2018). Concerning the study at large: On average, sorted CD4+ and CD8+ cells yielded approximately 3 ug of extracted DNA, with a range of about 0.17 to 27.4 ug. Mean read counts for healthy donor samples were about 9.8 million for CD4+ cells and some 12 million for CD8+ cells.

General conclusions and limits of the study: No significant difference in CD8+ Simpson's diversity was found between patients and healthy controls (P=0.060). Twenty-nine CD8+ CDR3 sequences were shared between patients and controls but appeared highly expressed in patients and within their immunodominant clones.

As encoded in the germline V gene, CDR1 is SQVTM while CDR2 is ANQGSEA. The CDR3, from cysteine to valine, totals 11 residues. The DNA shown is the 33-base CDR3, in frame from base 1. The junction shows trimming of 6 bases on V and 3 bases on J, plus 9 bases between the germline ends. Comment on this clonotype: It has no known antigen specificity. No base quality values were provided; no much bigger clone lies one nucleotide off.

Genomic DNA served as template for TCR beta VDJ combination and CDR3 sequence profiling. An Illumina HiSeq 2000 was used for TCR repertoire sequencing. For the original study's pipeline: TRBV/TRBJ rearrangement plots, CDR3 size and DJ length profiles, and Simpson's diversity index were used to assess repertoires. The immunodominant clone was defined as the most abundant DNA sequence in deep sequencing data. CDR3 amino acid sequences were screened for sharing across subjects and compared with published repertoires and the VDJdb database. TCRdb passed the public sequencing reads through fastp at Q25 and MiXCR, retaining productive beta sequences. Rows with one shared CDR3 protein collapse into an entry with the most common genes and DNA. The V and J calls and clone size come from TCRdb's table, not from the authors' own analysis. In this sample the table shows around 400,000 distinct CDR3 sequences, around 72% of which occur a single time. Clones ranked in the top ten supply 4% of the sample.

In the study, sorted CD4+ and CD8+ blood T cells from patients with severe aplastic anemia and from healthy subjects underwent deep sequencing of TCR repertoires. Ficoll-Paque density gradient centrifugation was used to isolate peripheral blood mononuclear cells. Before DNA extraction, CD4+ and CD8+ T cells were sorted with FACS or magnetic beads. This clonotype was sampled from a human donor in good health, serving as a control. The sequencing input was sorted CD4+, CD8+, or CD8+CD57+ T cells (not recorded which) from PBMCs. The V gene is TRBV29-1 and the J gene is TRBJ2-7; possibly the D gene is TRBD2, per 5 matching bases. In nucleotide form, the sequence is TGCAGCGTCTTCGGGGACTACGAGCAGTACGTC. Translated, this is CSVFGDYEQYV.